Given below is one TCR beta chain in context. Its antigen is unidentified. Sequencing was performed with immunoSEQ multiplex PCR; in TCRdb, only in-frame clones are kept and a portion is missing. The sample yields some 24,000 clones, over 70% seen once. This entry comes from a study of tissue T cells after allogeneic stem cell transplantation. Across the study: Samples with visible lymphocytes on H&E were prioritized for sequencing. General study findings and limits: Only a limited share of tissue TCRs appeared in blood or spleen. Shared clones across patients were few; motif clustering revealed tissue-specific shared signatures. Limitations included a small, clinically heterogeneous cohort and limited sampling depth.

This TCR was sampled from a female donor of 60 years or more with lung cancer. The input for sequencing was tissue from the ileum, taken at autopsy.

This CDR3 reads CASSLTSGMGAYNEQFF. The DNA for the CDR3 is TGTGCCAGCAGCTTAACTAGCGGGATGGGGGCCTACAATGAGCAGTTCTTC. The chain links TRBV7-3 to TRBJ2-1, with 8 positions matching TRBD2. The length of the CDR3 is 17 residues. In germline, CDR1 is SGHTA, CDR2 FQGTGA. Trimming removed 0 bases from V and 2 bases from J; junction bases left unmatched: 6.